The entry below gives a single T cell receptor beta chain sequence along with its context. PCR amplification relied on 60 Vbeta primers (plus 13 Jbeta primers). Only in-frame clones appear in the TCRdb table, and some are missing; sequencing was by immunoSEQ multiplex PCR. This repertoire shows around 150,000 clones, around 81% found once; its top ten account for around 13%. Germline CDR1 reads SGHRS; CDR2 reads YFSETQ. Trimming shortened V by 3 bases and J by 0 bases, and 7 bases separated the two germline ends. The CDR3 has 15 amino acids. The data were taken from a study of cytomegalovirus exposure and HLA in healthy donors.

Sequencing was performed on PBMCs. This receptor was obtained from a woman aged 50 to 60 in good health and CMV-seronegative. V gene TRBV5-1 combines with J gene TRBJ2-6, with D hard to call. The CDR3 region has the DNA TGCGCCAGCAGCTCCTCGGGCTCTGGGGCCAACGTCCTGACTTTC. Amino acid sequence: CASSSSGSGANVLTF.